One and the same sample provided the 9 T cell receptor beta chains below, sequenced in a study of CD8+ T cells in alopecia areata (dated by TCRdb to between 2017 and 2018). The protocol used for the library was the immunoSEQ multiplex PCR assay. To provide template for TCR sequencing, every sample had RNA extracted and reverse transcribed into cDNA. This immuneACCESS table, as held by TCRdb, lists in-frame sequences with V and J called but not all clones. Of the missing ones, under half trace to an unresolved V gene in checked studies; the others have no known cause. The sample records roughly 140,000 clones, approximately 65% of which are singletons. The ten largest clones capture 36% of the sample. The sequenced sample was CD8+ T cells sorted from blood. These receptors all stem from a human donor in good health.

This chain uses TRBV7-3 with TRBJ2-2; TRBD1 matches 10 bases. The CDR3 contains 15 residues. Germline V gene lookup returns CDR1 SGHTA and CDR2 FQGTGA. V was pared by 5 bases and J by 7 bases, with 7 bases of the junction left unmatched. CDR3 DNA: TGTGCCAGCAGCCCCCAGGGACAGGGGAACGGGGAGCTGTTTTTT. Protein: CASSPQGQGNGELFF.

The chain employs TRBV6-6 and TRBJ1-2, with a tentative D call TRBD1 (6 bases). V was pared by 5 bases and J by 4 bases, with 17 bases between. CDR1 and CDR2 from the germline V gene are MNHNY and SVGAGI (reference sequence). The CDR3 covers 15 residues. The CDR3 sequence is CASSPTRGGTYGYTF. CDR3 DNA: TGTGCCAGCAGTCCAACAAGGGGGGGAACCTATGGCTACACCTTC.

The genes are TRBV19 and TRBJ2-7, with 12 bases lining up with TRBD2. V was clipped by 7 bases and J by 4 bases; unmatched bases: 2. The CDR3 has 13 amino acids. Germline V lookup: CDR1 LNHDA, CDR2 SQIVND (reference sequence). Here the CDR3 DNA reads TGTGCCAGTACCGGACTAGCGGGGTACGAGCAGTACTTC. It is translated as CASTGLAGYEQYF.

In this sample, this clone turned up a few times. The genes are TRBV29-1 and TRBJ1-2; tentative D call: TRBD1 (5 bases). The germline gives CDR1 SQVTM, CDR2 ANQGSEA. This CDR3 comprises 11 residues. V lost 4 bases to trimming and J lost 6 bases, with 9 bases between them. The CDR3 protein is CSVGAGNGYTF. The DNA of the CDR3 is TGCAGCGTTGGGGCAGGGAATGGCTACACCTTC.

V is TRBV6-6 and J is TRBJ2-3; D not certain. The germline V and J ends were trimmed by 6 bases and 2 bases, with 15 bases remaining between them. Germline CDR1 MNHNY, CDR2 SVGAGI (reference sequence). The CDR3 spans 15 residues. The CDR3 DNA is TGTGCCAGCAGCCCCTATGGTTCTTACACAGATACGCAGTATTTT. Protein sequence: CASSPYGSYTDTQYF.

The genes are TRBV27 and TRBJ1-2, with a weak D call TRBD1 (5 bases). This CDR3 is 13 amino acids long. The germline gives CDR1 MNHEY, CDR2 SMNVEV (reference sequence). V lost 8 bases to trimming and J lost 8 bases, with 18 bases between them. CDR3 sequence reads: CASGDPDYGGYTF. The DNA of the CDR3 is TGTGCCAGCGGGGACCCGGATTATGGCGGCTACACCTTC.

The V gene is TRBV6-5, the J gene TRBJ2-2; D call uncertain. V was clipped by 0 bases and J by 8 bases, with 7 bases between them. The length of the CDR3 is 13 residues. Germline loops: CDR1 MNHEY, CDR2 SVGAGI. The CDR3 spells CASSYSAAGELFF. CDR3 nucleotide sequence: TGTGCCAGCAGTTACTCTGCTGCTGGGGAGCTGTTTTTT.

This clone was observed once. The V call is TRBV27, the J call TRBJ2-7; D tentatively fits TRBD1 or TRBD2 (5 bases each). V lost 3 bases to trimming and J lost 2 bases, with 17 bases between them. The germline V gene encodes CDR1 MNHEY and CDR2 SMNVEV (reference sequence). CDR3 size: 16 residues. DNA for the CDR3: TGTGCCAGCAGTTTGGGCGCTGGGGGATACACCTACGAGCAGTACTTC. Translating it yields CASSLGAGGYTYEQYF.

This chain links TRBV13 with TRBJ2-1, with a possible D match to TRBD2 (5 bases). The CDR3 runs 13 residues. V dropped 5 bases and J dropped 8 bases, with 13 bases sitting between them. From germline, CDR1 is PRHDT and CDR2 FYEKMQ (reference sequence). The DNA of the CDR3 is TGTGCCAGCAGCGCGGACTTTACAGATGAGCAGTTCTTC. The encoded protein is CASSADFTDEQFF.